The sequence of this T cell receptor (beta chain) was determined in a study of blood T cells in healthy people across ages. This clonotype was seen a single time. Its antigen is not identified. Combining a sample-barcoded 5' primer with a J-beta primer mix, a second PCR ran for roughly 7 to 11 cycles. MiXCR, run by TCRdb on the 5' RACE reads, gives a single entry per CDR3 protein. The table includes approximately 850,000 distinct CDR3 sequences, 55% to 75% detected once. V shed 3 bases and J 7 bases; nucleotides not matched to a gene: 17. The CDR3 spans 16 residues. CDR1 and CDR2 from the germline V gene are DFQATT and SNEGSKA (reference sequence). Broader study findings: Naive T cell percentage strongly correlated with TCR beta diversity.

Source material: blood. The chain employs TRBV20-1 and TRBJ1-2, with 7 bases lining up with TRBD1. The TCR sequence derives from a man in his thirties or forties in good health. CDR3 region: CSASPPTYDREGGYTF. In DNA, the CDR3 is TGCAGTGCTAGCCCCCCTACCTACGACAGGGAAGGTGGCTACACCTTC.